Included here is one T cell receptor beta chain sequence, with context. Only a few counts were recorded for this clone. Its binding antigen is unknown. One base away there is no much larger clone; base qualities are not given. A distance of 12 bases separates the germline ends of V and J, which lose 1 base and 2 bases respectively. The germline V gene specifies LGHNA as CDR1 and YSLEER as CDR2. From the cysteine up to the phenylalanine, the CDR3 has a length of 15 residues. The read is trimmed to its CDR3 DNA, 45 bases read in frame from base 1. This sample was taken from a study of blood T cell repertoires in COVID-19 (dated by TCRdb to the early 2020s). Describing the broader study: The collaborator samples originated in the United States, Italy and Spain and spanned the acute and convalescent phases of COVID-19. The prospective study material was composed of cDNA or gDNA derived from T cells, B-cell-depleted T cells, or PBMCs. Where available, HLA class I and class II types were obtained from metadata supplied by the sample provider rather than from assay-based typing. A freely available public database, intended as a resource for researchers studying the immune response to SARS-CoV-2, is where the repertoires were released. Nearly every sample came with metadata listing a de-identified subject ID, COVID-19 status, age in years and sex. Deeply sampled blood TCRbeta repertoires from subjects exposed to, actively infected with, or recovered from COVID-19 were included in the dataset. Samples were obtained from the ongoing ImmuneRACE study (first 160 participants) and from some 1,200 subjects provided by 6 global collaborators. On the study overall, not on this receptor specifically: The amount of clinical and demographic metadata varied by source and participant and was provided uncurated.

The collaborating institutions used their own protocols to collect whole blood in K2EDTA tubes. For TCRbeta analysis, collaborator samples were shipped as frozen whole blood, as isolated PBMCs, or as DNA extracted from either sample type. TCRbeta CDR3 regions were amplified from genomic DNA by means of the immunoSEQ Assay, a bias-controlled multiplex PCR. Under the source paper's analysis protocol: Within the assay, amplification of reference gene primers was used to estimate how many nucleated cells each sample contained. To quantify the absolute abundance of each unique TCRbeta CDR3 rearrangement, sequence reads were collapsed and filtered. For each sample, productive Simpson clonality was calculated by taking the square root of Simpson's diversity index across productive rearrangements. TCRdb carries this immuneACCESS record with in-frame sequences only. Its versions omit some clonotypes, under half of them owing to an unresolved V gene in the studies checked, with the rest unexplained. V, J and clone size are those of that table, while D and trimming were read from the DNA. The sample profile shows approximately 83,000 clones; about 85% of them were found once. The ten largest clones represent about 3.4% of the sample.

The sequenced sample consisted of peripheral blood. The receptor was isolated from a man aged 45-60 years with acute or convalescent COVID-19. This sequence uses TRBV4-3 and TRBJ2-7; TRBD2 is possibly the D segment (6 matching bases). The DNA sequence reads TGCGCCAGCAGCCAAGTTGTAGCGGCGGCCTACGAGCAGTACTTC. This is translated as CASSQVVAAAYEQYF.